Listed below are T cell receptor beta chains from one sample, sequenced in a study of shared clonotypes between healthy human individuals. The table came from immunoSEQ multiplex PCR; TCRdb's copy has only in-frame clones and leaves some out. The sample lists around 1 million clones, around 80% occurring once. What was sequenced was memory CD4+ T cells sorted from blood. The receptor set was obtained from a man aged 18 to 35 in good health. Both conserved end residues are part of each CDR3. Each record gives: clone size, J gene, V gene, D gene, CDR3 DNA, CDR3 protein. D genes are given only for firm matches. A clone size is listed for some rows: how often the clone was seen (once, few, many), or a class if it is expanded.

NA TRBJ2-5 TRBV7-8 NA TGTGCCAGCACCCGAGGGGAGACCCAGTACTTC CASTRGETQYF
NA TRBJ1-1 TRBV18 TRBD1 TGTGCCAGCTCACCAGGGGGACAGGGGAACACTGAAGCTTTCTTT CASSPGGQGNTEAFF
NA TRBJ2-3 TRBV2 NA TGTGCCAGCAGTTACGGGGACACAGATACGCAGTATTTT CASSYGDTDTQYF
few TRBJ2-3 TRBV4-3 NA TGCGCCAGCAGCCAAGACTCGGGAAGAGATACGCAGTATTTT CASSQDSGRDTQYF
NA TRBJ2-3 TRBV11-2 NA TGTGCCAGCAGCTTAGTCAGCGGCCCCACAGATACGCAGTATTTT CASSLVSGPTDTQYF
NA TRBJ1-1 TRBV6-5 NA TGTGCCAGCAGTTACGGGCAGTTCATGAACACTGAAGCTTTCTTT CASSYGQFMNTEAFF
NA TRBJ2-7 TRBV19 NA TGTGCCAGTTCGGACCCCGGGACCGCCTCCTACGAGCAGTACTTC CASSDPGTASYEQYF
NA TRBJ1-2 TRBV5-1 NA TGCGCCAGCAGGGAGGGCGGCTGGGGAGGCTACACCTTC CASREGGWGGYTF
NA TRBJ1-2 TRBV9 TRBD1 TGTGCCAGCAGCGGAGGGGACAGGGGCTTTCGGGATGGCTACACCTTC CASSGGDRGFRDGYTF
NA TRBJ1-4 TRBV5-1 NA TGCGCCAGCAGCTTGCAGGGACCTAATGAAAAACTGTTTTTT CASSLQGPNEKLFF
NA TRBJ1-1 TRBV6-5 NA TGTGCCAGCAGTTACTCGAGCTACACTGAAGCTTTCTTT CASSYSSYTEAFF
NA TRBJ1-4 TRBV9 NA TGTGCCAGCAGCCCGGACGGGACAAATAATGAAAAACTGTTTTTT CASSPDGTNNEKLFF
few TRBJ2-6 TRBV27 NA TGTGCCAGCAGTCACCTTTCCGGGGCCAACGTCCTGACTTTC CASSHLSGANVLTF
NA TRBJ1-4 TRBV25-1 NA TGTGCCAGCAGTGAATTATCCTCGACAGCCGGTGGCGAAAAACTGTTTTTT CASSELSSTAGGEKLFF
NA TRBJ2-5 TRBV7-2 TRBD2 TGTGCCAGCAGCTTGAGCGGGGCGGCGGAGACCCAGTACTTC CASSLSGAAETQYF
few TRBJ1-1 TRBV6-4 NA TGTGCCAGCAAGGGCAGGAGCGAAGCTTTCTTT CASKGRSEAFF
once TRBJ2-4 TRBV6-5 TRBD1 TGTGCCAGCAGTGAGACAGGGTCAGGCATTCAGTACTTC CASSETGSGIQYF
NA TRBJ2-5 TRBV6-5 NA TGTGCCAGCAGTTACTCGGGCGGATGGAAGACCCAGTACTTC CASSYSGGWKTQYF
NA TRBJ2-2 TRBV7-9 NA TGTGCCAGCAGCTTAAACCAGGGGCACAACACCGGGGAGCTGTTTTTT CASSLNQGHNTGELFF
NA TRBJ1-3 TRBV5-1 NA TGCGCCAGCAGCTTGGAAAGTGGAAACACCATATATTTT CASSLESGNTIYF
NA TRBJ1-6 TRBV7-6 TRBD1 TGTGCCAGCAGCAGCGGGACAGGGGGAAAGTATTCACCCCTCCACTTT CASSSGTGGKYSPLHF
NA TRBJ1-2 TRBV6-5 NA TGTGCCAGCAGTTGGTCCGTGGCAGGGATCGATGGCTACACCTTC CASSWSVAGIDGYTF
NA TRBJ1-3 TRBV28 NA TGTGCCAGCAGTAAACGAGGGTTGGGGGACTCTGGAAACACCATATATTTT CASSKRGLGDSGNTIYF
NA TRBJ1-5 TRBV6-6 NA TGTGCCAGCAGCCAGGGACATCAGCCCCAGCATTTT CASSQGHQPQHF
NA TRBJ2-7 TRBV18 NA TGTGCCAGCTCACTAGGGAACTACGAGCAGTACTTC CASSLGNYEQYF
NA TRBJ2-3 TRBV30 TRBD2 TGTGCCTGGAGTGTTCCTGCGGGAGGGAGCACAGATACGCAGTATTTT CAWSVPAGGSTDTQYF
NA TRBJ1-2 TRBV5-4 NA TGTGCCAGCAGCTCAGGACAGACTAACTATGGCTACACCTTC CASSSGQTNYGYTF
NA TRBJ2-1 TRBV5-5 NA TGTGCCAGCATCTTAACAGGACAAGTCTACAATGAGCAGTTCTTC CASILTGQVYNEQFF
few TRBJ1-5 TRBV2 NA TGTGCCAGCAGGCCTTGGTTCCTTGGCAATCAGCCCCAGCATTTT CASRPWFLGNQPQHF
NA TRBJ1-5 TRBV30 NA TGTGCCTGGAGTGACGCCCATCAGCCCCAGCATTTT CAWSDAHQPQHF
many TRBJ2-1 TRBV4-3 TRBD2 TGCGCCAGCAGCTATGGACTAGCGGTCTACAATGAGCAGTTCTTC CASSYGLAVYNEQFF
NA TRBJ2-5 TRBV6-5 TRBD2 TGTGCCAGCTCCCCGGGACTAGCGGTCCAAGAGACCCAGTACTTC CASSPGLAVQETQYF
NA TRBJ2-7 TRBV18 TRBD1 TGTGCCAGCTCACTGGGGACAGACTACGAGCAGTACTTC CASSLGTDYEQYF
NA TRBJ2-7 TRBV5-1 TRBD2 TGCGCCAGCAGCTTCGGGACTAGCGGGAGGGCCGATTCATCCGAGCAGTACTTC CASSFGTSGRADSSEQYF
few TRBJ2-3 TRBV19 TRBD2 TGTGCCAGTAGTATTCGAAGGGCTAGCGGGAGCCTGGATACGCAGTATTTT CASSIRRASGSLDTQYF
NA TRBJ1-5 TRBV2 NA TGTGCCAGCGAAGACAGGTCGCGATTTAATCAGCCCCAGCATTTT CASEDRSRFNQPQHF
NA TRBJ1-5 TRBV5-1 NA TGCGCCAGCGCCCAGGGTTCGGGCAATCAGCCCCAGCATTTT CASAQGSGNQPQHF
few TRBJ1-6 TRBV27 TRBD1 TGTGCCAGCAGTTTTGGGGACAGGGGTCGTCAAGGCACCCTCCACTTT CASSFGDRGRQGTLHF
NA TRBJ2-3 TRBV18 NA TGTGCCAGCTCACCCTTCTTCAGCACAGATACGCAGTATTTT CASSPFFSTDTQYF
NA TRBJ2-3 TRBV4-3 NA TGCGCCAGCAGCCGCACCGGGGCCTCGGTAGATACGCAGTATTTT CASSRTGASVDTQYF
NA TRBJ1-6 TRBV27 NA TGTGCCAGCAGCCCTAAGGGGAGCTCCTATAATTCACCCCTCCACTTT CASSPKGSSYNSPLHF